These 11 T cell receptor beta chains were sequenced from one sample in a study of PD-1 blockade in mismatch repair-deficient tumors. The table came from immunoSEQ multiplex PCR; TCRdb's copy has only in-frame clones and leaves some out. The table lists around 15,000 clones, less than 85% of them singletons. This sample's time point: roughly 9-day in vitro stimulation with candidate neoantigen peptide 5. No cognate antigen is known for these TCRs. The specimen comprised cells cultured in vitro, sampled from a patient treated with pembrolizumab. These receptors all stem from an adult with mismatch repair-deficient cancer.

The CDR3 spells CASSAGLAGGPTGELFF. CDR3 in DNA: TGTGCCAGCAGCGCGGGACTAGCGGGAGGGCCCACCGGGGAGCTGTTTTTT. The chain has TRBV9 and TRBJ2-2, with 16 nucleotides matching TRBD2. The CDR3 totals 17 residues. Germline CDR1 reads SGDLS; CDR2 reads YYNGEE. V was pared by 3 bases and J by 4 bases, with 3 bases of the junction left unmatched.

The count of this clone is one. The gene calls are TRBV13 and TRBJ2-3, with unresolved D. Germline V gene lookup returns CDR1 PRHDT and CDR2 FYEKMQ (reference sequence). The ends were cut back, 6 bases at V and 0 bases at J, with 4 bases in the middle. This CDR3 spans 12 amino acids. DNA for the CDR3: TGTGCCAGCAGTTGGAGCACAGATACGCAGTATTTT. Encoded protein: CASSWSTDTQYF. The variable domain in full, completed from reference TRBV13 and TRBJ2-3, reads AAGVIQSPRHLIKEKRETATLKCYPIPRHDTVYWYQQGPGQDPQFLISFYEKMQSDKGSIPDRFSAQQFSDYHSELNMSSLELGDSALYFCASSWSTDTQYFGPGTRLTVL.

The chain employs TRBV19 and TRBJ1-1; D ambiguous. This CDR3 is 13 amino acids long. The germline V and J ends were trimmed by 2 bases and 7 bases, with 11 bases remaining between them. Germline values: CDR1 LNHDA, CDR2 SQIVND (reference sequence). The CDR3 bases are TGTGCCAGTAGTATAAGGCAGGTACATGAAGCTTTCTTT. Translated: CASSIRQVHEAFF.

J is TRBJ2-1 and V is TRBV7-9; D remains ambiguous. This CDR3 has 14 amino acids. Trimming stripped 3 bases from V and 3 bases from J, with 9 bases between. Per germline, CDR1 SEHNR and CDR2 FQNEAQ (reference sequence). CDR3: CASSFGPRYNEQFF. The DNA of the CDR3 is TGTGCCAGCAGCTTTGGGCCGCGCTACAATGAGCAGTTCTTC.

This clone was seen just once. This chain joins TRBV5-4 and TRBJ1-1; TRBD1 might be the D (5 bases). Germline V gives CDR1 SGHNT, CDR2 YYREEE (reference sequence). The CDR3 runs to 15 residues. Trimming pared 4 bases from V and 9 bases from J, leaving 22 bases between. DNA for the CDR3: TGTGCCAGCAGCCAGCGGGGGTTTTTGATTGAGAAAGCTTTCTTT. Translation: CASSQRGFLIEKAFF.

The chain links TRBV27 to TRBJ1-2, with 7 bases matching TRBD1. Per germline, CDR1 MNHEY and CDR2 SMNVEV (reference sequence). The CDR3 has 12 amino acids. The junction had 0 bases not matched to a gene; V was cut back by 6 bases and J by 2 bases. For the CDR3, the DNA is TGTGCCAGCAGGGGACAGAACTATGGCTACACCTTC. Protein: CASRGQNYGYTF.

This chain joins TRBV6-5 and TRBJ1-2; no reliable D call. The CDR3 sequence is 14 residues long. The germline CDR1 and CDR2 sequences are MNHEY and SVGAGI. V lost 2 bases, J lost 3 bases, and 10 bases lay in between. CDR3 nucleotides: TGTGCCAGCAGTTACGGACCAGGCTACTATGGCTACACCTTC. Translation gives CASSYGPGYYGYTF.

This chain connects TRBV18 to TRBJ1-5, with 8 bases identical to TRBD1. CDR3 length: 17 residues. The junction had 7 bases not matched to a gene; V was cut back by 0 bases and J by 3 bases. Looked up from germline, CDR1 is KGHSH and CDR2 is LQKENI. CDR3 loop: CASSPPSGGGDNQPQHF. Written as DNA, the CDR3 is TGTGCCAGCTCACCACCGTCAGGGGGCGGTGACAATCAGCCCCAGCATTTT.

The V gene is TRBV6-4, the J gene TRBJ2-1, with D unclear. Germline CDR1 and CDR2: MRHNA and SNTAGT. V was shortened by 0 bases and J by 9 bases, with 9 bases between the two germline ends. The CDR3 is made up of 13 amino acids. CDR3 loop: CASSDSARSEQFF. In DNA form, the CDR3 reads TGTGCCAGCAGTGACTCAGCCAGGAGTGAGCAGTTCTTC.

This rearrangement joins TRBV27 to TRBJ2-7, with D perhaps being TRBD1 or TRBD2 (5 bases each). The germline V gene has CDR1 MNHEY and CDR2 SMNVEV (reference sequence). V lost 6 bases, J lost 4 bases, and 16 bases lay in between. The CDR3 loop spans 14 amino acids. The CDR3 DNA reads TGTGCCAGCAGCCGGGGCGGGTCGAGTTACGAGCAGTACTTC. Amino acid sequence: CASSRGGSSYEQYF.

This clone occurred a few times. The chain has TRBV11-2 and TRBJ2-7; the D is unclear. Per germline, CDR1 SGHAT and CDR2 FQNNGV. V shed 0 bases and J shed 4 bases, with 16 bases lying between them. The CDR3 consists of 16 residues. CDR3 in DNA: TGTGCCAGCAGCTTAGACGGGTTTAGGCTCTCATACGAGCAGTACTTC. Its protein product is CASSLDGFRLSYEQYF.